The clone carrying this TCR beta chain was picked up one time. This sample is part of a study of blood T cell repertoires in COVID-19. The repertoire was sequenced with immunoSEQ multiplex PCR; TCRdb's copy has only in-frame clones and lacks some. The sample records about 88,000 clones, about 92% being singletons. The junction had 8 bases not matched to a gene; V was cut back by 2 bases and J by 6 bases. From germline, CDR1 is SGHVS and CDR2 FQNEAQ. This CDR3 spans 16 amino acids. The rearrangement joins TRBV7-8 to TRBJ2-7; TRBD2 matches at 12 bases. The sequence came from a man aged 18 to 30 with COVID-19, enrolled during active disease. Sequenced sample: peripheral blood. CDR3 protein: CASSLSPGTSGLEQYF. The DNA of the CDR3 is TGTGCCAGCAGCTTAAGTCCGGGGACTAGCGGGCTCGAGCAGTACTTC.